Detailed here is one T cell receptor (beta chain). The entry originates in a study of shared clonotypes between healthy human individuals. Study at large: Aged between 18 and 49, the donors were a couple of women and three men.

The CDR3 covers 13 residues. The germline V and J ends were trimmed by 5 bases and 6 bases, with 10 bases remaining between them. The V gene's germline CDR1 is LNHNV and CDR2 YYDKDF (reference sequence). Approximately 30,000 T cell genomes, or around 300 ng DNA, went into unsorted PBMC replicate PCRs. Profiling relied on immunoSEQ multiplex PCR, and the TCRdb table lists in-frame clones only, not all of them. The sample carries about half a million clones, 81% recorded once. The rearrangement joins TRBV15 to TRBJ2-2, with unresolved D. This sequence was found in a woman in her forties in good health. Some clones in this sample may be carry-over from other donors' samples. The sample was PBMCs. The CDR3 protein is CATSPDGPGELFF. Here the CDR3 DNA reads TGTGCCACCAGCCCCGACGGGCCCGGGGAGCTGTTTTTT.